This T cell receptor (beta chain) is drawn from a study of CD8+ T cells in alopecia areata. For the study at large: For the treated group, dosing was oral tofacitinib at 5 to 10 mg twice daily.

Alopecia areata patients provided lesional scalp punch biopsies and peripheral blood. This clone was recorded a few times. Antigen unknown. CDR3 length: 13 amino acids. Trimming removed 7 bases from V and 0 bases from J, with 13 bases in between. Germline assignment: CDR1 SQVTM and CDR2 ANQGSEA. Whole-study findings and limits: Normal skin contains resident alphabeta T cells, and these are also sequenced in scalp samples. Sharing of TCRs across patients appeared less clear than in mice, possibly for HLA-related reasons.

Following RNA extraction, reverse transcription yielded cDNA that acted as the sequencing template. The method was immunoSEQ multiplex PCR; TCRdb's version includes in-frame clones alone and lacks a portion of them. The sample lists roughly 140,000 clones, under 60% occurring once. The sample consisted of CD8+ T cells sorted from blood, taken at week 0. The clonotype comes from a human donor with alopecia areata. This chain connects TRBV29-1 to TRBJ2-7, with D possibly being TRBD1 or TRBD2 (5 bases each). The CDR3: CSARDVSSYEQYF. For the CDR3, the DNA is TGCAGCGCCCGGGACGTGAGCTCCTACGAGCAGTACTTC.